These 15 T cell receptor beta chains were sequenced from one sample in a study of identical twins. TCRdb passed the 5' RACE reads through MiXCR, listing each CDR3 protein once. This sample has about 100,000 distinct CDR3 sequences, with about 6.1% found just once. The sequenced sample consisted of memory T cells sorted from blood. The source is a woman in her forties or fifties in good health.

In this sample, this clonotype turned up a few times. The gene calls are TRBV6-4 and TRBJ2-1; 10 bases match TRBD2. Trimming cost V 8 bases and J 5 bases; bases outside gene matches: 6. This CDR3 contains 14 residues. Germline loops: CDR1 MRHNA, CDR2 SNTAGT. CDR3 sequence: CASATSGTNNEQFF. CDR3 in DNA: TGTGCCAGCGCCACTAGCGGGACAAACAATGAGCAGTTCTTC.

This clonotype was detected a few times. The chain is built from TRBV19 and TRBJ1-2; D remains unclear. Looked up from germline, CDR1 is LNHDA and CDR2 is SQIVND (reference sequence). The V and J ends lost 7 bases and 2 bases respectively, with 5 bases between them. This CDR3 is 11 amino acids long. DNA of the CDR3: TGTGCCAGTATGGAGAACTATGGCTACACCTTC. This translates into CASMENYGYTF.

This clonotype was detected only a few times. The J gene is TRBJ2-5, the V gene TRBV3-1; no clear D. Looked up from germline, CDR1 is LGHDT and CDR2 is YNNKEL (reference sequence). V lost 2 bases and J 0 bases, leaving 4 bases between the germline ends. The CDR3 has 13 residues. The CDR3 spells CASSQLYQETQYF. In DNA, the CDR3 is TGTGCCAGCAGCCAACTCTACCAAGAGACCCAGTACTTC.

This clonotype was picked up a small number of times. The J gene is TRBJ2-1, the V gene TRBV5-1, with 8 bases identical to TRBD1. CDR1 is SGHRS and CDR2 is YFSETQ in the germline V gene. With V trimmed by 5 bases and J by 2 bases, 6 bases remained unmatched. The CDR3 spans 15 residues. The CDR3 DNA sequence: TGCGCCAGCAGGCGGACAGGGCGGACCTACAATGAGCAGTTCTTC. Translating it yields CASRRTGRTYNEQFF.

This clonotype was observed many times. V gene TRBV27 combines with J gene TRBJ1-1; D is perhaps TRBD1 (6 bases). From germline, CDR1 is MNHEY and CDR2 SMNVEV (reference sequence). Trimming took off 5 bases at V and 4 bases at J, with 11 bases between the two ends. This CDR3 has 13 amino acids. The CDR3 loop is CASSQRGSTEAFF. Written as DNA, the CDR3 is TGTGCCAGCAGTCAAAGGGGGAGCACTGAAGCTTTCTTT.

This clonotype was seen repeatedly, ten times or more. The chain has TRBV7-9 and TRBJ2-1; 9 positions agree with TRBD2. In germline, CDR1 is SEHNR, CDR2 FQNEAQ (reference sequence). The CDR3 loop spans 16 amino acids. V lost 0 bases and J lost 8; bases outside the gene matches: 8. The chain's CDR3 is CASSLAIVAGEDEQFF. DNA for the CDR3: TGTGCCAGCAGCTTAGCAATTGTAGCGGGAGAGGATGAGCAGTTCTTC.

This clonotype showed up many times. V usage is TRBV14 and J usage is TRBJ2-1; TRBD2 aligns across 9 bases. V shed 2 bases and J 2 bases; nucleotides not matched to a gene: 7. The germline gives CDR1 SGHDN, CDR2 FVKESK. The CDR3 is made up of 17 amino acids. The CDR3 DNA is TGTGCCAGCAGCCAAAGACTAGCGGCCCTTCCCTACAATGAGCAGTTCTTC. Amino acid sequence: CASSQRLAALPYNEQFF.

In this sample, this clonotype turned up many times. The chain carries TRBV29-1 and TRBJ2-1; TRBD2 matches at 10 bases. CDR1 and CDR2 (germline): SQVTM, ANQGSEA. The CDR3 has 17 residues. V trimming: 7 bases; J trimming: 9 bases; junction bases outside the gene matches: 21. The CDR3 DNA follows: TGCAGCGGGGAATCCGGACAGGGCCTAGCGGGAGTTGTTGAGCAGTTCTTC. Protein: CSGESGQGLAGVVEQFF.

This clonotype has at least ten counts. This chain connects TRBV10-3 to TRBJ2-5; D not certain. Germline assignment: CDR1 ENHRY and CDR2 SYGVKD. This CDR3 has 14 residues. The germline V and J ends were trimmed by 6 bases and 2 bases, with 13 bases remaining between them. As DNA, the CDR3 is TGTGCCATCAGGGTTTCTGGCAGTCAAGAGACCCAGTACTTC. Encoded protein: CAIRVSGSQETQYF.

The sample holds many counts of this clonotype. The chain employs TRBV28 and TRBJ2-7; 12 bases map to TRBD2. The CDR3 runs 15 residues. Germline V gives CDR1 MDHEN, CDR2 SYDVKM. The ends lost 4 bases at V and 6 bases at J; junction bases unmatched: 7. DNA of the CDR3: TGTGCCAGCAGTTCCCCCGGGACTAGCGGGCCCGAGCAGTACGTC. Its protein product is CASSSPGTSGPEQYV.

This clonotype was seen at least ten times. V and J are TRBV12-3 or TRBV12-4 and TRBJ1-2; D perhaps matches TRBD1 (5 bases). The CDR3 is made up of 14 amino acids. V was cut by 0 bases and J by 3 bases, with 8 bases left in between. The CDR3 DNA is TGTGCCAGCAGTTTAGCATCCAGGGACTATGGCTACACCTTC. Translation gives CASSLASRDYGYTF.

In its sample, this clonotype was seen many times. The chain combines TRBV6-4 with TRBJ2-1; a weak D match, TRBD2 (5 bases). V was cut by 4 bases and J by 5 bases, with 12 bases left in between. Germline loops: CDR1 MRHNA, CDR2 SNTAGT. The CDR3 contains 14 residues. The CDR3 here is CASSVGRVNNEQFF. The CDR3 bases are TGTGCCAGCAGTGTCGGGCGGGTGAACAATGAGCAGTTCTTC.

This clonotype was seen ten or more times. The CDR3 nucleotides read TGCGCCAGCAGCTTAGCCGACGGGACCTATGGCTACACCTTC. It codes for CASSLADGTYGYTF. This chain joins TRBV5-1 and TRBJ1-2, with D perhaps TRBD1 (5 bases). The CDR3 has 14 amino acids. V was trimmed by 2 bases and J by 4 bases, leaving 12 bases between them. Looked up from germline, CDR1 is SGHRS and CDR2 is YFSETQ.

This clonotype was observed many times. The chain employs TRBV4-1 and TRBJ1-4; TRBD1 aligns across 7 bases. CDR1 and CDR2 (germline): MGHRA, YSYEKL. This CDR3 is built from 15 residues. Trimming removed 2 bases from V and 3 bases from J; junction bases left unmatched: 3. Here the CDR3 reads CASSQYTGANEKLFF. CDR3 nucleotides: TGCGCCAGCAGCCAATATACAGGGGCTAATGAAAAACTGTTTTTT.

This clonotype was counted only a few times. The chain couples TRBV3-1 to TRBJ2-7, with 12 bases fitting TRBD2. Germline V gene lookup returns CDR1 LGHDT and CDR2 YNNKEL (reference sequence). V lost 1 base, J lost 5 bases, and 0 bases stayed unmatched. The CDR3 sequence is 14 residues long. The CDR3 region is CASSQGLAGDEQYV. The DNA of the CDR3 is TGTGCCAGCAGCCAAGGACTAGCGGGGGACGAGCAGTACGTC.